These 20 T cell receptor beta chains came from one sample sequenced in a study of blood T cells in healthy people across ages. PCR was performed a second time for about 7 to 11 cycles using a sample-barcoded 5' primer and a J-beta primer mix. In TCRdb, the 5' RACE reads were re-called with MiXCR into one record per CDR3 protein. The table includes 600,000 to 1,000,000 distinct CDR3 sequences, 58% detected once. The specimen sequenced was blood. Source of these receptors: a man under 40 in good health.

This chain joins TRBV5-1 and TRBJ2-1; no definite D call. The germline V gene has CDR1 SGHRS and CDR2 YFSETQ. Trimming shortened V by 6 bases and J by 3 bases, and 10 bases separated the two germline ends. This CDR3 has 13 residues. The CDR3 nucleotides are TGCGCCAGCATTGGACGCGGCTACAATGAGCAGTTCTTC. Encoded protein: CASIGRGYNEQFF.

This sequence joins TRBV15 and TRBJ2-3; possibly TRBD2 for D (6 bases). The CDR3 is 15 residues long. Trimming pared 1 base from V and 3 bases from J, leaving 11 bases between. Germline CDR1 and CDR2: LNHNV and YYDKDF (reference sequence). CDR3: CATSRGGTQTDTQYF. The CDR3 region has the DNA TGTGCCACCAGCAGAGGCGGGACCCAGACAGATACGCAGTATTTT.

The rearrangement links TRBV20-1 to TRBJ2-5; D tentatively fits TRBD1 or TRBD2 (6 bases each). The V end was cut by 6 bases, the J end by 0 bases, with 17 bases between. Germline V gives CDR1 DFQATT, CDR2 SNEGSKA (reference sequence). The CDR3 loop spans 15 amino acids. In DNA, the CDR3 is TGCAGTGCGTCCGGGGGCCCCCAGGACCAAGAGACCCAGTACTTC. This sequence encodes CSASGGPQDQETQYF.

This clonotype showed up just a few times. The chain carries TRBV4-3 and TRBJ2-2; 8 nucleotides match TRBD1. In germline, CDR1 is LGHNA, CDR2 YSLEER. There are 15 residues in the CDR3. Losses at the gene ends were 3 bases for V and 5 bases for J; bases not matched to a gene: 5. CDR3 residues: CASSQRTGRTGELFF. As DNA, the CDR3 is TGCGCCAGCAGCCAGCGGACAGGGCGAACCGGGGAGCTGTTTTTT.

This clonotype was seen only a few times. A much larger clone differs by one base, so this may be a read error. The chain employs TRBV5-1 and TRBJ2-3; maybe TRBD1 (5 bases). The CDR3 totals 15 residues. Germline loops: CDR1 SGHRS, CDR2 YFSETQ. V lost 3 bases and J lost 3, with 14 bases in between. The CDR3 here is CASSSVDSLTDTQYF. The CDR3 coding sequence is TGCGCCAGCAGCTCTGTCGACAGCCTAACAGATACGCAGTATTTT.

This clonotype was detected only a few times. The J gene is TRBJ2-3, the V gene TRBV6-5, with D tentatively TRBD1 (6 bases). V was pared by 2 bases and J by 1 base, with 7 bases between. This CDR3 has 14 amino acids. Germline V gives CDR1 MNHEY, CDR2 SVGAGI. The CDR3 region has the DNA TGTGCCAGCAGTTACGAGGGGGGCACAGATACGCAGTATTTT. Its translation: CASSYEGGTDTQYF.

The chain links TRBV20-1 to TRBJ2-7, with D maybe TRBD1 (6 bases). CDR3 size: 16 residues. V lost 0 bases and J lost 3, with 18 bases in between. Germline V gene data show CDR1 as DFQATT and CDR2 as SNEGSKA (reference sequence). The CDR3 is CSARDSASGRGYEQYF. For the CDR3, the DNA is TGCAGTGCTAGAGATTCGGCCAGCGGCAGGGGCTACGAGCAGTACTTC.

To note about this clonotype: Germline and junction disagree at one end, which may indicate a read error. This chain joins TRBV29-1 and TRBJ1-1; 8 nucleotides align to TRBD1. Germline CDR1 is SQVTM and CDR2 is ANQGSEA. This CDR3 comprises 16 residues. This chain's CDR3 is CSVEDPKTGAITEAFF. The CDR3 nucleotides read TGCAGCGTCGAAGACCCAAAGACAGGGGCGATCACTGAAGCTTTCTTT.

Comments on this clonotype: This may be a read error, as it is one base from a much larger clone. The V and J genes are TRBV11-2 and TRBJ2-7; 8 bases line up with TRBD1. With V trimmed by 2 bases and J by 7 bases, 19 bases remained unmatched. Germline loops: CDR1 SGHAT, CDR2 FQNNGV. This CDR3 is built from 18 residues. CDR3 coding DNA: TGTGCCAGCAGCTTAACTCTGGACAGGGCATTAAGGGGCAATGAGCAGTACTTC. This gives the protein CASSLTLDRALRGNEQYF.

This clonotype was observed once. The V gene is TRBV7-9, the J gene TRBJ1-2; D is unclear. The V end was cut by 6 bases, the J end by 6 bases, with 11 bases between. The CDR3 loop spans 12 amino acids. Germline CDR1 reads SEHNR; CDR2 reads FQNEAQ (reference sequence). In DNA, the CDR3 is TGTGCCAGCAGTTTCGAAGGGCATGGCTACACCTTC. It translates to CASSFEGHGYTF.

To note about this clonotype: Because the CDR3 is missing its conserved closing phenylalanine or tryptophan, this is likely a read error. This chain joins TRBV20-1 and TRBJ2-1; 7 nucleotides agree with TRBD2. The germline V gene encodes CDR1 DFQATT and CDR2 SNEGSKA (reference sequence). J gave up 7 bases and V 6 bases, and 21 bases lay outside the gene matches. The CDR3 has 17 residues. DNA for the CDR3: TGCAGTGCCCGGCGGGGGACGACTACGCTGATTTCTAATGAGCAGTTCTCC. This translates into CSARRGTTTLISNEQFS.

This clonotype has a single count. The chain is built from TRBV12-3 or TRBV12-4 and TRBJ2-3; D remains unclear. The CDR3 has 15 residues. The V end lost 5 bases, the J end lost 1 base, and 13 bases lay between the germline ends. CDR3 sequence (DNA): TGTGCCAGCAGTCTGATCGGCGGCCGCACAGATACGCAGTATTTT. Translating gives CASSLIGGRTDTQYF.

This chain connects TRBV5-8 to TRBJ2-3; 13 bases fit TRBD2. The CDR3 is made up of 18 amino acids. V gave up 0 bases and J gave up 5 bases; unmatched junction bases: 9. Germline CDR1 reads SGHTS; CDR2 reads YDEGEE. The CDR3 loop is CASSLGTSGGRGRDTQYF. The CDR3 DNA is TGTGCCAGCAGCTTGGGGACTAGCGGGGGCCGCGGCAGAGATACGCAGTATTTT.

A few counts support this clonotype. The chain uses TRBV15 and TRBJ2-7; 7 positions match TRBD1. The CDR3 is 13 amino acids. J was trimmed by 2 bases and V by 10 bases; bases with no gene match: 8. Looked up from germline, CDR1 is LNHNV and CDR2 is YYDKDF (reference sequence). This CDR3 reads CASRQGKTYEQYF. The CDR3 DNA follows: TGTGCCAGCCGACAGGGAAAGACCTACGAGCAGTACTTC.

The chain has TRBV7-8 and TRBJ2-1; 10 bases line up with TRBD2. Germline CDR1 SGHVS, CDR2 FQNEAQ. CDR3 length: 13 residues. J was trimmed by 7 bases and V by 6 bases; bases with no gene match: 3. The CDR3 DNA follows: TGTGCCAGCAGACTAGCGGGGTCGAATGAGCAGTTCTTC. It specifies CASRLAGSNEQFF.

The chain uses TRBV12-3 or TRBV12-4 and TRBJ2-7; D possibly matches TRBD1 or TRBD2 (5 bases each). This CDR3 has 14 residues. Trimming shortened V by 5 bases and J by 4 bases, and 15 bases separated the two germline ends. CDR3 in amino acids: CASSVGEPRYEQYF. The DNA for the CDR3 is TGTGCCAGCAGTGTGGGGGAGCCTAGGTACGAGCAGTACTTC.

This clonotype has only a few counts. J is TRBJ1-4 and V is TRBV7-2; D is unresolved. Germline V gene sequence: CDR1 SGHTA, CDR2 FQGNSA. V lost 5 bases and J lost 1, with 5 bases in between. CDR3 length: 13 residues. CDR3 DNA: TGTGCCAGCAGCCAGAGAACTAATGAAAAACTGTTTTTT. Its protein product is CASSQRTNEKLFF.

The chain carries TRBV14 and TRBJ1-5, with D hard to call. Trimming cost V 3 bases and J 2 bases, with 2 bases left between them. The CDR3 covers 12 residues. Germline CDR1 and CDR2: SGHDN and FVKESK. The CDR3 sequence: CASSHGNQPQHF. Written as DNA, the CDR3 is TGTGCCAGCAGCCACGGCAATCAGCCCCAGCATTTT.

The V and J genes are TRBV25-1 and TRBJ2-1; no reliable D call. Trimming removed 2 bases at V and 6 bases at J, with 8 bases between. The CDR3 has 13 amino acids. The germline V gene encodes CDR1 MGHDK and CDR2 SYGVNS. CDR3 residues: CASSESGPNEQFF. The CDR3 region has the DNA TGTGCCAGCAGTGAAAGTGGTCCCAATGAGCAGTTCTTC.

This clonotype was seen a few times. The chain links TRBV12-3 or TRBV12-4 to TRBJ2-7; the D is unclear. The V gene lost 2 bases and the J gene lost 4 bases, with 12 bases spanning the gap. The CDR3 runs to 14 residues. CDR3 DNA: TGTGCCAGCAGTTTAATGGACGTCTTATACGAGCAGTACTTC. Protein: CASSLMDVLYEQYF.